Described below is a single T cell receptor beta chain sequence and its context. Its cognate antigen is unknown. Sample time point: peripheral blood 6 weeks after treatment start. This specimen belongs to a study of PD-L1 blockade in urothelial cancer. The V gene end was trimmed by 3 bases and the J gene end by 5 bases; junction bases not matched to a gene: 9. Germline lookup yields CDR1 MNHEY and CDR2 SMNVEV (reference sequence). This CDR3 contains 15 residues. Broader study findings: Larger 3-week expansion of tumor-associated blood clones was seen in durable-benefit patients. Below-median blood TCR clonality before treatment forecast better survival.

TCRdb keeps only in-frame clones here, not all; method: immunoSEQ multiplex PCR. This sample has about 29,000 clones; around four fifths occur once, and the top ten carry around 3%. This TCR was recovered from a man aged 70 or older with urothelial cancer. This specimen was PBMCs, taken around atezolizumab (anti-PD-L1) treatment. The chain couples TRBV27 to TRBJ2-5; 7 nucleotides match TRBD2. The CDR3 sequence is CASSLGWGGIETQYF. For the CDR3, the DNA is TGTGCCAGCAGTTTGGGATGGGGGGGAATCGAGACCCAGTACTTC.